Below, one T cell receptor (beta chain) is given with its context. This record belongs to a study of blood T cell repertoires in COVID-19. Study context: Samples representing acute and convalescent COVID-19 were sourced from the United States, Italy and Spain. Sources were T cells, B-cell-depleted T cells, or PBMCs; the material itself was cDNA or gDNA.

How the authors handled the data: Quantification of nucleated cells was approximated via reference gene primer amplification. Produced via immunoSEQ multiplex PCR; TCRdb's table is partial and in-frame only. That table gives V, J and clone size, and the DNA gave D and trimming. This sample yields roughly 72,000 clones, of which 80% are seen a single time; roughly 20% belongs to the top ten. This CDR3 is built from 12 residues. Trimming stripped 5 bases from V and 1 base from J, with 4 bases between. CDR1 is MNHEY, CDR2 SMNVEV, per germline (reference sequence). The receptor comes from a man aged 70 or older who had recovered from COVID-19. The rearrangement joins TRBV27 to TRBJ2-3; D remains ambiguous. Material for sequencing was peripheral blood. The CDR3 sequence: CASSPRTDTQYF. In nucleotides, the CDR3 is TGTGCCAGCAGTCCTCGCACAGATACGCAGTATTTT.